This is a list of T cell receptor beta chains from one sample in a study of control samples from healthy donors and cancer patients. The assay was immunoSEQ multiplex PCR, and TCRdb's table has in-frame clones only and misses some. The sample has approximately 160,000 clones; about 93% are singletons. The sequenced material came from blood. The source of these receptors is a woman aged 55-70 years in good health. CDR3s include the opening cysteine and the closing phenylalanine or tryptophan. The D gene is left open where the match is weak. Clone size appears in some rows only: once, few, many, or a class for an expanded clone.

CDR3: CASSEVLRGYGYTF
DNA: TGTGCCAGCAGTGAAGTCCTGAGGGGCTATGGCTACACCTTC
V: TRBV2
D: -
J: TRBJ1-2
size: -

CDR3: CASSQGRIGDNEQFF
DNA: TGTGCCAGCAGCCAAGGGCGGATCGGGGACAATGAGCAGTTCTTC
V: TRBV3-1/TRBV3-2
D: -
J: TRBJ2-1
size: -

CDR3: CASSFNGQSGQFF
DNA: TGTGCCAGCAGCTTCAATGGACAGTCGGGGCAGTTCTTC
V: TRBV11-2
D: -
J: TRBJ2-1
size: -

CDR3: CASSIDPGGTEAFF
DNA: TGCGCCAGCAGTATTGACCCCGGAGGCACTGAAGCTTTCTTT
V: TRBV10-2
D: -
J: TRBJ1-1
size: -

CDR3: CASMGEGLPGGEQFF
DNA: TGTGCCAGCATGGGGGAAGGTTTACCCGGGGGTGAGCAGTTCTTC
V: TRBV28
D: -
J: TRBJ2-1
size: -

CDR3: CASTSGWGRQPQHF
DNA: TGTGCCAGCACATCGGGGTGGGGGCGTCAGCCCCAGCATTTT
V: TRBV6-5
D: -
J: TRBJ1-5
size: -

CDR3: CASSLGGAGQPQHF
DNA: TGTGCCAGCAGCCTAGGGGGGGCTGGTCAGCCCCAGCATTTT
V: TRBV7-9
D: -
J: TRBJ1-5
size: -

CDR3: CASSLGGPRTDTQYF
DNA: TGTGCCAGCAGCTTAGGCGGGCCCCGCACAGATACGCAGTATTTT
V: TRBV7-2
D: -
J: TRBJ2-3
size: -

CDR3: CASSLRGGRTPYGYTF
DNA: TGTGCCAGCAGCTTGAGGGGGGGCCGCACCCCCTATGGCTACACCTTC
V: TRBV5-6
D: -
J: TRBJ1-2
size: -

CDR3: CASSPGRAGKMGYGYTF
DNA: TGTGCCAGCAGTCCAGGACGGGCGGGTAAAATGGGCTATGGCTACACCTTC
V: TRBV27
D: -
J: TRBJ1-2
size: -

CDR3: CASSLYNYGYTF
DNA: TGTGCCAGCAGCTTGTATAACTATGGCTACACCTTC
V: TRBV5-6
D: -
J: TRBJ1-2
size: -

CDR3: CASSLEGQGLSTDTQYF
DNA: TGTGCCAGCAGCTTAGAAGGACAGGGCCTTAGCACAGATACGCAGTATTTT
V: TRBV7-8
D: TRBD1
J: TRBJ2-3
size: once

CDR3: CASSEEGQGGSPLHF
DNA: TGTGCCAGCAGTGAAGAAGGACAGGGAGGCTCACCCCTCCACTTT
V: TRBV2
D: TRBD1
J: TRBJ1-6
size: once

CDR3: CASSIGGTSVGELFF
DNA: TGTGCCAGTAGTATAGGGGGGACTAGCGTCGGGGAGCTGTTTTTT
V: TRBV19
D: TRBD2
J: TRBJ2-2
size: -

CDR3: CASSYSSAQPNTEAFF
DNA: TGTGCCAGCAGTTACTCATCGGCACAGCCGAACACTGAAGCTTTCTTT
V: TRBV6-5
D: -
J: TRBJ1-1
size: -

CDR3: CASSLVRNTGELFF
DNA: TGTGCCAGCAGCTTAGTCAGGAACACCGGGGAGCTGTTTTTT
V: TRBV7-2
D: -
J: TRBJ2-2
size: -

CDR3: CASSLTPDAMNTEAFF
DNA: TGTGCCAGCAGCTTGACTCCGGATGCAATGAACACTGAAGCTTTCTTT
V: TRBV5-4
D: -
J: TRBJ1-1
size: -

CDR3: CASSPQGVNEKLFF
DNA: TGTGCCAGCAGCCCGCAGGGGGTTAATGAAAAACTGTTTTTT
V: TRBV7-2
D: TRBD1
J: TRBJ1-4
size: once